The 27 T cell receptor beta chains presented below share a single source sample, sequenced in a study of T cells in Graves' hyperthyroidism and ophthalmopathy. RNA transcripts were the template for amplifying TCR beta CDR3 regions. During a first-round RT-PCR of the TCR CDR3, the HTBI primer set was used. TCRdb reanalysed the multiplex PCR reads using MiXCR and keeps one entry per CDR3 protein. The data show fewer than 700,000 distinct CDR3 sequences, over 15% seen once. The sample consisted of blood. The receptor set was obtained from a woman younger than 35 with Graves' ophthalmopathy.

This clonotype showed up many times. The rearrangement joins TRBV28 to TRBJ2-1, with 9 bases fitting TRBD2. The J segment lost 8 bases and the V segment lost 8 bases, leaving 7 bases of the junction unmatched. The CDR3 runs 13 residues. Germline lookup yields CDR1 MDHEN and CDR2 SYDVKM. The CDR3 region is CASGGSGSDEQFF. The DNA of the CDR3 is TGTGCCAGCGGGGGTAGCGGGAGTGATGAGCAGTTCTTC.

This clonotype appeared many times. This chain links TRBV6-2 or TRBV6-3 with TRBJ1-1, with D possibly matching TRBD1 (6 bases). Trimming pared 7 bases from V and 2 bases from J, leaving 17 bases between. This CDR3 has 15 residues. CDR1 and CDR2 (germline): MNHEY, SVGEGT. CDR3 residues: CASTQRGGLNTEAFF. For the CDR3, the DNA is TGTGCCAGCACCCAACGGGGGGGGCTCAACACTGAAGCTTTCTTT.

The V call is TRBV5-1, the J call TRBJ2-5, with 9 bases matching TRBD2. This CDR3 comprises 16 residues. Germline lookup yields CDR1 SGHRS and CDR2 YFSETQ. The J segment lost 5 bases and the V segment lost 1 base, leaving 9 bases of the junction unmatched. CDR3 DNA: TGCGCCAGCAGCTTGACGACTGCGGGGGGGCTCGAGACCCAGTACTTC. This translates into CASSLTTAGGLETQYF.

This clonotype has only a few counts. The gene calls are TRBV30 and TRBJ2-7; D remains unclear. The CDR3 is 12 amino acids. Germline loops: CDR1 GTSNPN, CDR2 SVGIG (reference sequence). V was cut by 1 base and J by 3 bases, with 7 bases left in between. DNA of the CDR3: TGTGCCTGGAGTGACTCGGGCTACGAGCAGTACTTC. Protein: CAWSDSGYEQYF.

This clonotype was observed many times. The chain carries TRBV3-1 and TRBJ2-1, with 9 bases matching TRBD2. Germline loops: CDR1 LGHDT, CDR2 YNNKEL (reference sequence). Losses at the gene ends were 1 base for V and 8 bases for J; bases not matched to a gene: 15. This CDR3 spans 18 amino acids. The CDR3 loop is CASSQVLREGRVEDEQFF. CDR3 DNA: TGTGCCAGCAGCCAAGTCTTGCGGGAGGGCCGGGTTGAGGATGAGCAGTTCTTC.

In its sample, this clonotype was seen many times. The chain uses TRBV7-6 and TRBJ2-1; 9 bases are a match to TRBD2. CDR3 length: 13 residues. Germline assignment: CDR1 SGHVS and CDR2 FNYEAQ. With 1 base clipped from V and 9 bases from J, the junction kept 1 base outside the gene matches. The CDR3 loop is CASSLGGRVEQFF. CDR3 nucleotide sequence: TGTGCCAGCAGCTTAGGCGGGAGGGTTGAGCAGTTCTTC.

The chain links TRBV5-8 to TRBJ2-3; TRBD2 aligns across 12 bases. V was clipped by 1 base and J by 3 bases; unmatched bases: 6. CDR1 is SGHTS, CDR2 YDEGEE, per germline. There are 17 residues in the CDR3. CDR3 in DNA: TGTGCCAGCAGCTTGTACCTAGCGGGGGGGCCTACAGATACGCAGTATTTT. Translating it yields CASSLYLAGGPTDTQYF.

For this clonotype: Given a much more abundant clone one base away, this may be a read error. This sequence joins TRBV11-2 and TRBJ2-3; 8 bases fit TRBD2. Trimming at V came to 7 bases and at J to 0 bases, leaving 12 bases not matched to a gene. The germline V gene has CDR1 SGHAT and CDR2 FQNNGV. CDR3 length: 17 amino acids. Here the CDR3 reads CASNPTSAGESTDTQYF. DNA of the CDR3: TGTGCCAGCAACCCTACCTCAGCGGGGGAGAGCACAGATACGCAGTATTTT.

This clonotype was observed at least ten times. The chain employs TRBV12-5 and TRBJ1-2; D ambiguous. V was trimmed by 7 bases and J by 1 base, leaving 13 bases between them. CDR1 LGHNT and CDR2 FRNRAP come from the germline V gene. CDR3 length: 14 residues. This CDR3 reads CASAPPGFNYGYTF. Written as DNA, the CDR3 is TGTGCTAGTGCCCCGCCCGGATTTAACTATGGCTACACCTTC. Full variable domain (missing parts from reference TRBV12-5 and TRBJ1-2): DARVTQTPRHKVTEMGQEVTMRCQPILGHNTVFWYRQTMMQGLELLAYFRNRAPLDDSGMPKDRFSAEMPDATLATLKIQPSEPRDSAVYFCASAPPGFNYGYTFGSGTRLTVV.

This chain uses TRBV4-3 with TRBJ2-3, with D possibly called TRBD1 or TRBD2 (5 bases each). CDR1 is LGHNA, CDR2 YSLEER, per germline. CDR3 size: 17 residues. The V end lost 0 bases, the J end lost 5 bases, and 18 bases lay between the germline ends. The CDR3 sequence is CASSQDGTHGIIDTQYF. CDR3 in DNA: TGCGCCAGCAGCCAAGATGGGACGCACGGAATCATAGATACGCAGTATTTT.

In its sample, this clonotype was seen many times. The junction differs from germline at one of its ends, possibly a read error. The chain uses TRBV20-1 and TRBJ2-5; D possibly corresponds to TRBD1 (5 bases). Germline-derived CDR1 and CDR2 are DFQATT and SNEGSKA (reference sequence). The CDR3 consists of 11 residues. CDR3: CSARDRQIQYF. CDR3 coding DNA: TGCAGTGCGAGAGATAGACAGATTCAGTACTTC.

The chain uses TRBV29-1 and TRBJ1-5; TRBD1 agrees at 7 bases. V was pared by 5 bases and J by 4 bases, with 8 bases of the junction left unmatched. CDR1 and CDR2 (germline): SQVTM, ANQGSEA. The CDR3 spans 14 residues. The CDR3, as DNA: TGCAGCGTTTCACTAGGGGGCTTGAATCAGCCCCAGCATTTT. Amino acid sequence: CSVSLGGLNQPQHF.

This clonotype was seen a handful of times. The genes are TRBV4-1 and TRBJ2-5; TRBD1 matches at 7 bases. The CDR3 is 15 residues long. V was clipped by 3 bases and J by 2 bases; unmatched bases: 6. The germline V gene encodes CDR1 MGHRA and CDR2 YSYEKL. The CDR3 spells CASSHEPGGQETQYF. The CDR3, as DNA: TGCGCCAGCAGCCACGAACCAGGGGGTCAAGAGACCCAGTACTTC.

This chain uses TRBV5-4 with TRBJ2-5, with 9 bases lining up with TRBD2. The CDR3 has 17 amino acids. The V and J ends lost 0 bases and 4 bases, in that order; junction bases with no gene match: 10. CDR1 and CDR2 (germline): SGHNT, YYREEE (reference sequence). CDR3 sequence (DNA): TGTGCCAGCAGCTTGGCTGGTCTAGCGGGATGGGGAGAGACCCAGTACTTC. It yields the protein CASSLAGLAGWGETQYF.

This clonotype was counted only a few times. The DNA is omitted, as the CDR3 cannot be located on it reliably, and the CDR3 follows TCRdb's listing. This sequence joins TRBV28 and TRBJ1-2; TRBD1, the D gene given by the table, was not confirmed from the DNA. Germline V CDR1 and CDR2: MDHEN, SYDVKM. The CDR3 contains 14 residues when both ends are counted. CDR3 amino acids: CASSPKFRGRGYTF.

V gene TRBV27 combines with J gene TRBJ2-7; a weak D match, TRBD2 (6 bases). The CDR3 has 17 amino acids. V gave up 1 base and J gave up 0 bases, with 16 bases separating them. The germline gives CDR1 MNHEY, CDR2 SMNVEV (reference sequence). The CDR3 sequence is CASSLFSPGLDSYEQYF. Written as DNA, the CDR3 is TGTGCCAGCAGTTTATTCTCTCCGGGACTGGACTCCTACGAGCAGTACTTC.

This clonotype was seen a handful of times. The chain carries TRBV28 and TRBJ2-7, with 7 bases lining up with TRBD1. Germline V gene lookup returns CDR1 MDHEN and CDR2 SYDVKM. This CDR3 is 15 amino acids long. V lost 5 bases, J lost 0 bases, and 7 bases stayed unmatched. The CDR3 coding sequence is TGTGCCAGCAGTCCCGGACAGGACAGCTCCTACGAGCAGTACTTC. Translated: CASSPGQDSSYEQYF. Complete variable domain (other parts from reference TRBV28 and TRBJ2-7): DVKVTQSSRYLVKRTGEKVFLECVQDMDHENMFWYRQDPGLGLRLIYFSYDVKMKEKGDIPEGYSVSREKKERFSLILESASTNQTSMYLCASSPGQDSSYEQYFGPGTRLTVT.

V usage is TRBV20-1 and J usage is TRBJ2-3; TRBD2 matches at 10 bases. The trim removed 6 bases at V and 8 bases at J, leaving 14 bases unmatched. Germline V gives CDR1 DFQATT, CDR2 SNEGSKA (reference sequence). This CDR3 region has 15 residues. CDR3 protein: CSALPRLAGVGTQYF. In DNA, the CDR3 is TGCAGTGCCCTACCTCGGCTAGCGGGGGTTGGTACGCAGTATTTT.

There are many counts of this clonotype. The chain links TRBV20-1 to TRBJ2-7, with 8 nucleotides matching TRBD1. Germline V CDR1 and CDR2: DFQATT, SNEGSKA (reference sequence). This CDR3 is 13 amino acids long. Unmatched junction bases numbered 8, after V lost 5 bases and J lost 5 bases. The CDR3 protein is CSAYQDRANEQYF. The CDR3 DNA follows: TGCAGTGCTTATCAGGACAGGGCTAACGAGCAGTACTTC.

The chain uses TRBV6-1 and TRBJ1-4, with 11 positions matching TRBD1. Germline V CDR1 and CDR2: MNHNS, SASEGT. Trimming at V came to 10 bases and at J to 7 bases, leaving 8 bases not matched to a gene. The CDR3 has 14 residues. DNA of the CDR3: TGTGCCACCACTTCGGACAGGGGGCCTGAAAAACTGTTTTTT. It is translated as CATTSDRGPEKLFF.

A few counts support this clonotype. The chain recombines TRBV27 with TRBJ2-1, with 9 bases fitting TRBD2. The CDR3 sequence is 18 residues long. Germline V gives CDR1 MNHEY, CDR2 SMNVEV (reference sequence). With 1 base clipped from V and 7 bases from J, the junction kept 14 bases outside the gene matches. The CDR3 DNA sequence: TGTGCCAGCAGTTTATGGTCGTTTTTAGCGGGAGAGGTGAATGAGCAGTTCTTC. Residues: CASSLWSFLAGEVNEQFF.

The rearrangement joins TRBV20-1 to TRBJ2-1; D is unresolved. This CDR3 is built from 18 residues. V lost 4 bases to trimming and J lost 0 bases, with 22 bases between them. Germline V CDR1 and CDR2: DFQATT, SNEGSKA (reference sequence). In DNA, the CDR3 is TGCAGTGCTATGTTGGGTCCGGAGCGAGATAGCTCCTACAATGAGCAGTTCTTC. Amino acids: CSAMLGPERDSSYNEQFF.

The CDR3 DNA reads as TGTGCCAGCGGGGGACTACAAAGCCAAGAGACCCAGTACTTC. This translates into CASGGLQSQETQYF. The J gene is TRBJ2-5, the V gene TRBV11-2, with 7 bases identical to TRBD2. The V gene end was trimmed by 8 bases and the J gene end by 1 base; junction bases not matched to a gene: 7. CDR3 length: 14 amino acids. Germline V lookup: CDR1 SGHAT, CDR2 FQNNGV.

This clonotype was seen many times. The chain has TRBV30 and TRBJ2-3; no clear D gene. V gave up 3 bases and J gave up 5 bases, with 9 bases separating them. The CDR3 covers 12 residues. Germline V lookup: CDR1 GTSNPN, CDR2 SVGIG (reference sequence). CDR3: CAWSQVLDTQYF. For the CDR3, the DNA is TGTGCCTGGAGCCAGGTTCTAGATACGCAGTATTTT.

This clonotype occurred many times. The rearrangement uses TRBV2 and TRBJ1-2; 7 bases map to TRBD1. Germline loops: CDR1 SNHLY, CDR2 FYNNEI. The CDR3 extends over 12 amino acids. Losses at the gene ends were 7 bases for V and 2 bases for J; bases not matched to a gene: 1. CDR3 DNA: TGTGCCAGCATGACAGGGAACTATGGCTACACCTTC. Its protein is CASMTGNYGYTF.

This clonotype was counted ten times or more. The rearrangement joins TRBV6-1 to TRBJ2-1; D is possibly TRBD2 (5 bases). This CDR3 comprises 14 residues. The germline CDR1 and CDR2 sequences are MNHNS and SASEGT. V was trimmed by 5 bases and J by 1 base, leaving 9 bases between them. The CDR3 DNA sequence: TGTGCCAGCAGTAGTAGCGTTTCCTACAATGAGCAGTTCTTC. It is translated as CASSSSVSYNEQFF.

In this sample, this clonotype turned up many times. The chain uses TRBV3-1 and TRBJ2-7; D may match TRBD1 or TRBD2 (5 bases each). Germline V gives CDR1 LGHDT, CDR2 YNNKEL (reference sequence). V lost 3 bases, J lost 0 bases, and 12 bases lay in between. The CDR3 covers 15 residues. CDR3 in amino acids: CASSQGPNPSYEQYF. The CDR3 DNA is TGTGCCAGCAGCCAGGGACCCAATCCCTCCTACGAGCAGTACTTC.